The source of this TCR beta chain is a study of T cells in localized non-small cell lung cancer. Germline CDR1 MNHNS, CDR2 SASEGT. This CDR3 is built from 15 residues. V was pared by 1 base and J by 2 bases, with 4 bases of the junction left unmatched. Study results and caveats: Of the tissues analyzed, uninvolved adjacent lung showed maximal T cell clonality, greater than tumor. Heterogeneity remains possible because sequencing was limited to only one tumor region.

The adjacent lung that was sampled lay at least 2 cm from the tumor margin and showed no atypia. This clone showed up just a few times. The antigen remains undetermined. Measured with immunoSEQ multiplex PCR; TCRdb has only the in-frame clones, and not every one. The sample includes roughly 2,000 clones, 20% to 30% of them seen just once. The sample consisted of normal lung tissue next to the tumor, taken before any cancer treatment. The receptor comes from a male donor at least 60 years old with stage II lung adenocarcinoma. The chain recombines TRBV6-1 with TRBJ2-5, with 7 bases identical to TRBD2. CDR3 sequence reads: CASSEVSGEQETQYF. The CDR3 DNA follows: TGTGCCAGCAGTGAAGTGAGCGGGGAGCAAGAGACCCAGTACTTC.